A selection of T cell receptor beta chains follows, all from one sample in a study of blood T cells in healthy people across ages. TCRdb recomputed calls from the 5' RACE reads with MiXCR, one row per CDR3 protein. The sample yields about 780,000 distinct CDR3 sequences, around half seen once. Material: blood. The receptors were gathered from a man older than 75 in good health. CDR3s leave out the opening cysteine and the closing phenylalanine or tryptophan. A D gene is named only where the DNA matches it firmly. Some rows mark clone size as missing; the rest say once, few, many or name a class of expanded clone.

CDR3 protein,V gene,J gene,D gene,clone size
ASILSGQGNTEAF,TRBV12-3/TRBV12-4,TRBJ1-1,TRBD1,-
SSIAGAGADTQY,TRBV29-1,TRBJ2-3,TRBD2,-
ASSLGVSNEKLF,TRBV7-2,TRBJ1-4,-,few
ASSLGLDWEQF,TRBV7-2,TRBJ2-1,-,many
ASSIDSGRGETQY,TRBV7-3,TRBJ2-5,TRBD2,few
SVDWSPQQLNEQF,TRBV29-1,TRBJ2-1,-,-
ASRGPDYSNQPQH,TRBV12-3/TRBV12-4,TRBJ1-5,-,-
ASSEPGNEQY,TRBV9,TRBJ2-5,-,few
SARTSETDTQY,TRBV20-1,TRBJ2-3,TRBD2,-
ASSQLGGGEETQY,TRBV7-2,TRBJ2-5,-,-
ASSQGWTVNEQF,TRBV4-3,TRBJ2-1,-,-
ASSELRQDNEQY,TRBV6-1,TRBJ2-4,-,-
SARVPGYEQY,TRBV20-1,TRBJ2-7,-,-
ASRGTGGGEQY,TRBV2,TRBJ2-7,TRBD1,-
ATGSPGNTEAF,TRBV24-1,TRBJ1-1,-,few
ASSRTSGPRNEQF,TRBV10-2,TRBJ2-1,TRBD2,-
ATSRTGVSNVLT,TRBV15,TRBJ2-6,TRBD1,-
AIRQSGGSYNEQF,TRBV10-3,TRBJ2-1,TRBD2,-
ASSELDPNEQF,TRBV3-1,TRBJ2-1,-,once
ASSLHPGTSGTDTQY,TRBV6-2/TRBV6-3,TRBJ2-3,TRBD2,-
SAANYEQY,TRBV20-1,TRBJ2-7,-,-
AWKTGPFTDTQY,TRBV30,TRBJ2-3,-,-
ASSFTSGTSLAEQY,TRBV28,TRBJ2-7,TRBD2,-
ASSSPDSRLQF,TRBV28,TRBJ2-1,-,-
SARVSDPYNEQY,TRBV20-1,TRBJ2-7,-,-
SARDQGAKGSGNTIY,TRBV20-1,TRBJ1-3,TRBD1,many
ASAQGAGQPQH,TRBV7-3,TRBJ1-5,TRBD1,few
DSSLEGTDTQY,TRBV5-1,TRBJ2-3,-,-
SSRQGATGELF,TRBV29-1,TRBJ2-2,TRBD1,few
SVDRSGYGYT,TRBV29-1,TRBJ1-2,-,-
ASSMCGGALPGYEQF,TRBV21-1,TRBJ2-1,-,-
SAMKTGAPYEQY,TRBV20-1,TRBJ2-7,TRBD1,-
ASSSRTGQETQY,TRBV13,TRBJ2-5,TRBD1,-
ASSQLGGTSTDTQY,TRBV3-1,TRBJ2-3,-,-
ASSSRVLAEYQETQY,TRBV7-9,TRBJ2-5,TRBD2,few
ASSLDSGIGGNTIY,TRBV7-2,TRBJ1-3,-,-
ASSQDGGNTIY,TRBV7-6,TRBJ1-3,-,-
ASSPQGSGEQF,TRBV5-1,TRBJ2-1,-,-
ASNALGGTYGYT,TRBV9,TRBJ1-2,-,-
ASSSSFGAGPSYNEQF,TRBV6-2/TRBV6-3,TRBJ2-1,TRBD2,-
AGRDPARDTQY,TRBV30,TRBJ2-3,-,-
ASSQVTSGGTDTQY,TRBV4-1,TRBJ2-3,TRBD2,-
ASSLVVGLTGTQY,TRBV11-2,TRBJ2-3,-,few
ATGGSRGAGYEQY,TRBV15,TRBJ2-7,-,-
ASRPSGAPNYNEQF,TRBV12-3/TRBV12-4,TRBJ2-1,TRBD2,many